This T cell receptor (beta chain) was captured in a study of Graves' ophthalmopathy and Graves' hyperthyroidism. Study as a whole: Ahead of any treatment, peripheral blood was obtained at the initial diagnosis.

This CDR3 contains 17 residues. V was pared by 2 bases and J by 5 bases, with 6 bases of the junction left unmatched. CDR1 and CDR2 (germline): ENHRY, SYGVKD. TCR beta CDR3 amplification used RNA transcripts. An opening RT-PCR round employed HTBI primers and preceded a second-round multiplex PCR. TCRdb recomputed calls from the multiplex PCR reads with MiXCR, one row per CDR3 protein. The table has under 250,000 distinct CDR3 sequences, 25% to 35% seen once. This clonotype was found many times. Antigen specificity is unknown. Pregnancy or lactation, uncontrolled infections and other autoimmune diseases were grounds for excluding patients. Study-wide findings and caveats: Blood contained most expanded thyroid clonotypes exceeding 0.001 frequency.

The receptor's source is a man aged 50-59 years with Graves' ophthalmopathy. What was sequenced was peripheral blood. The chain is built from TRBV10-3 and TRBJ2-5; TRBD2 matches at 15 bases. CDR3 coding DNA: TGTGCCATCAGTGAGGGGACTAGCGGGAGGTCCGGGGAGACCCAGTACTTC. Amino acid sequence: CAISEGTSGRSGETQYF.